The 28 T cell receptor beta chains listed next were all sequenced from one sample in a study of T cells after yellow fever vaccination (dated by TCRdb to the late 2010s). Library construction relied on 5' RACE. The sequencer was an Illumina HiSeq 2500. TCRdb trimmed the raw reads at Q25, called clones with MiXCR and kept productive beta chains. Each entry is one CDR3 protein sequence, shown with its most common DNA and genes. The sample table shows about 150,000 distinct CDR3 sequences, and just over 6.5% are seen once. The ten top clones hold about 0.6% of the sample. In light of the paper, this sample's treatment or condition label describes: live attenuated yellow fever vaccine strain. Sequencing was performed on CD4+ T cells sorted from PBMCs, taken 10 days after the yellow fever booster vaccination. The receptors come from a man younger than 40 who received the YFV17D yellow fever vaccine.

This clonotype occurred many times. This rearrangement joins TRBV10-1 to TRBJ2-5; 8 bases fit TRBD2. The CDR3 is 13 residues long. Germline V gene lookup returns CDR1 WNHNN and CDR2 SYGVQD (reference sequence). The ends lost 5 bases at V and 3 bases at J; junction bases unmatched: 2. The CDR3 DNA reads TGCGCCAGCAGTACCGGGAGGGAAGAGACCCAGTACTTC. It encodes CASSTGREETQYF.

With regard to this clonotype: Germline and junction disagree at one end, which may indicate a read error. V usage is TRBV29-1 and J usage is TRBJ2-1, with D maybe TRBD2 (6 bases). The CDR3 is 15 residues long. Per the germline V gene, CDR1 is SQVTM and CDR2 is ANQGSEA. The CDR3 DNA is TGCAGCGTCGAAGATTGGGACTTGGACAACAATGAGCAGTTCTTC. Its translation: CSVEDWDLDNNEQFF.

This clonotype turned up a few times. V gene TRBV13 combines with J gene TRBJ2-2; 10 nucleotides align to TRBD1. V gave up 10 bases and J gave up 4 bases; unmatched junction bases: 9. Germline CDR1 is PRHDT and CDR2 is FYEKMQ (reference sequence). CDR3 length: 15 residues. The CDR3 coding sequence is TGTGCCACCCTTCCCGGGACAGGGGTCACCGGGGAGCTGTTTTTT. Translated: CATLPGTGVTGELFF.

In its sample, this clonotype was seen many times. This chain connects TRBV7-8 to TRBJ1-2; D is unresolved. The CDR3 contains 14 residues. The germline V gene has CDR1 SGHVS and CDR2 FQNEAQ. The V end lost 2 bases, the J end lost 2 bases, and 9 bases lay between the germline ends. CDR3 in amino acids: CASSLSPGNYGYTF. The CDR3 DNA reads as TGTGCCAGCAGCTTATCCCCGGGGAACTATGGCTACACCTTC.

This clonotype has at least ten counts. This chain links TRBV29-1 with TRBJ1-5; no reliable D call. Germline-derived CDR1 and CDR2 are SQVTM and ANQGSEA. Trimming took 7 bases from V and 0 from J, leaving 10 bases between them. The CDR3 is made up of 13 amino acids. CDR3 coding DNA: TGCAGCGCCGCAGAGAATAGCAATCAGCCCCAGCATTTT. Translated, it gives CSAAENSNQPQHF. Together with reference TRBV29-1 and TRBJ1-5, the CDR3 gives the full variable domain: SAVISQKPSRDICQRGTSLTIQCQVDSQVTMMFWYRQQPGQSLTLIATANQGSEATYESGFVIDKFPISRPNLTFSTLTVSNMSPEDSSIYLCSAAENSNQPQHFGDGTRLSIL.

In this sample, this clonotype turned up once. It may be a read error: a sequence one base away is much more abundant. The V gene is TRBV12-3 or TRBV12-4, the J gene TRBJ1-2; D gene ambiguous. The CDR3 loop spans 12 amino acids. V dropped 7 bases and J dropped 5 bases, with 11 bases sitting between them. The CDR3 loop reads CASNDPGYGYTF. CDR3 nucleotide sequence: TGTGCCAGCAATGATCCGGGATATGGCTACACCTTC.

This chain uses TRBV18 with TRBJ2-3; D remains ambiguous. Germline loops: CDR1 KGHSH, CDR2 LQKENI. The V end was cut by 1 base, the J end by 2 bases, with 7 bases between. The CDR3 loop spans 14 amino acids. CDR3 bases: TGTGCCAGCTCACCACAGAGGTCCACAGATACGCAGTATTTT. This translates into CASSPQRSTDTQYF.

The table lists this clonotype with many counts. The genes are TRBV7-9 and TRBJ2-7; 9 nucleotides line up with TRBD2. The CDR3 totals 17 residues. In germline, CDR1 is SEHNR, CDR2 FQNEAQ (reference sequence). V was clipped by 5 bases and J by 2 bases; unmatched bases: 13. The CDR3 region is CASSHAGGIWNPYEQYF. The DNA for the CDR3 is TGTGCCAGCAGCCACGCGGGGGGGATATGGAATCCCTACGAGCAGTACTTC. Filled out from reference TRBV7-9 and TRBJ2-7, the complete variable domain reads DTGVSQNPRHKITKRGQNVTFRCDPISEHNRLYWYRQTLGQGPEFLTYFQNEAQLEKSRLLSDRFSAERPKGSFSTLEIQRTEQGDSAMYLCASSHAGGIWNPYEQYFGPGTRLTVT.

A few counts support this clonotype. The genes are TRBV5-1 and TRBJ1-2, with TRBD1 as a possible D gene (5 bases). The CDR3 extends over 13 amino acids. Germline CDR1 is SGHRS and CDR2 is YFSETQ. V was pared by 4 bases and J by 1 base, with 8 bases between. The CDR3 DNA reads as TGCGCCAGCAGCCCTCAGGGTAACTATGGCTACACCTTC. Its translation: CASSPQGNYGYTF. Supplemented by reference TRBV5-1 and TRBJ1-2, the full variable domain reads KAGVTQTPRYLIKTRGQQVTLSCSPISGHRSVSWYQQTPGQGLQFLFEYFSETQRNKGNFPGRFSGRQFSNSRSEMNVSTLELGDSALYLCASSPQGNYGYTFGSGTRLTVV.

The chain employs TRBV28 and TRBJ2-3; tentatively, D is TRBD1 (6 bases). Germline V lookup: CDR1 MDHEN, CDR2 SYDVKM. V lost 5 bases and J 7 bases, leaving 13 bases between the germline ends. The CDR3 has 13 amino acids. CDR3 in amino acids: CASSPQGFNTQYF. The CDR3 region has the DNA TGTGCCAGCAGTCCACAGGGCTTTAATACGCAGTATTTT.

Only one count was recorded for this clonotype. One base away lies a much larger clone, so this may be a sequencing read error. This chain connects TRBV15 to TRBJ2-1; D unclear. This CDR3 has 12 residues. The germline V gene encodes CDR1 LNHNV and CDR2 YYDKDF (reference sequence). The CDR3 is CATSGEVNEQFF. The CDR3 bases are TGTGCCACCAGCGGAGAAGTAAATGAGCAGTTCTTC.

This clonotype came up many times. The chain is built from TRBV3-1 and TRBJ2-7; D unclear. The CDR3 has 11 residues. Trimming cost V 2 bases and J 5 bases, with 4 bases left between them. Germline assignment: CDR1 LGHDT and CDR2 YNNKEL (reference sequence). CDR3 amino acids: CASSQTNEQYF. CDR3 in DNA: TGTGCCAGCAGCCAAACGAACGAGCAGTACTTC.

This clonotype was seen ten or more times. The CDR3 region is CSARVPGGGKNIQYF. The CDR3 coding sequence is TGCAGTGCTAGAGTGCCAGGCGGGGGGAAAAACATTCAGTACTTC. The chain has TRBV20-1 and TRBJ2-4, with 8 bases identical to TRBD2. Unmatched junction bases numbered 6, after V lost 1 base and J lost 4 bases. The CDR3 has 15 residues. CDR1 and CDR2 (germline): DFQATT, SNEGSKA (reference sequence).

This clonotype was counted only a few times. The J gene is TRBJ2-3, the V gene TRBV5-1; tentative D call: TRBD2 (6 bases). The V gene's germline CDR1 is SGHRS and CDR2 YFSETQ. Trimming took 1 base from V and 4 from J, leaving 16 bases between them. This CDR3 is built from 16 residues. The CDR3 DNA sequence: TGCGCCAGCAGCTTGATTGTCGGGAGTGGCTCAGATACGCAGTATTTT. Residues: CASSLIVGSGSDTQYF.

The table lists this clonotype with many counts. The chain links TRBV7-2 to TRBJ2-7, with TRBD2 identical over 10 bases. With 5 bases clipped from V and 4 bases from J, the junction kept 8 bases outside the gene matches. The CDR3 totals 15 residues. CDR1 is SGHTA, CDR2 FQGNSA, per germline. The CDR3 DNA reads TGTGCCAGCAGCGTTAACCTAGCGGGAGTGTACGAGCAGTACTTC. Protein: CASSVNLAGVYEQYF.

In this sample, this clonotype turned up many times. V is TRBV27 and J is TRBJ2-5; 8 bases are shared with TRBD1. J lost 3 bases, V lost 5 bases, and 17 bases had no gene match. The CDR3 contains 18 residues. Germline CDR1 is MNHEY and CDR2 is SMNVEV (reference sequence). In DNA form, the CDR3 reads TGTGCCAGCAGTAGTTTCGCCCCCTCAGGGGGCAGGGAAGAGACCCAGTACTTC. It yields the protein CASSSFAPSGGREETQYF.

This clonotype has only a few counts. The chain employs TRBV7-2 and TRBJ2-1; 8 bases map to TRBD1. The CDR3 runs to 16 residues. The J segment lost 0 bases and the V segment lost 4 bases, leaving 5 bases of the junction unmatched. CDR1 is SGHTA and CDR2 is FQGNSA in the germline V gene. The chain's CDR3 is CASSSRQGSSYNEQFF. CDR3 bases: TGTGCCAGCAGCTCACGACAGGGGAGCTCCTACAATGAGCAGTTCTTC. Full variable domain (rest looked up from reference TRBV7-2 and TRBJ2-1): GAGVSQSPSNKVTEKGKDVELRCDPISGHTALYWYRQSLGQGLEFLIYFQGNSAPDKSGLPSDRFSAERTGGSVSTLTIQRTQQEDSAVYLCASSSRQGSSYNEQFFGPGTRLTVL.

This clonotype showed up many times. This CDR3 reads CASSLRVGYEQYF. CDR3 in DNA: TGCGCCAGCAGCTTGCGAGTGGGATACGAGCAGTACTTC. The V gene is TRBV5-1, the J gene TRBJ2-7, with D unclear. The CDR3 is 13 residues long. CDR1 and CDR2 from the germline V gene are SGHRS and YFSETQ. Trimming took off 1 base at V and 4 bases at J, with 9 bases between the two ends.

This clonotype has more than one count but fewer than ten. The CDR3 is CATSRTGVYNEQFF. For the CDR3, the DNA is TGTGCCACCAGCAGGACAGGCGTCTACAATGAGCAGTTCTTC. The chain is built from TRBV15 and TRBJ2-1; D possibly corresponds to TRBD1 (6 bases). The CDR3 consists of 14 residues. Trimming cost V 3 bases and J 3 bases, with 9 bases left between them. Germline V gene sequence: CDR1 LNHNV, CDR2 YYDKDF (reference sequence).

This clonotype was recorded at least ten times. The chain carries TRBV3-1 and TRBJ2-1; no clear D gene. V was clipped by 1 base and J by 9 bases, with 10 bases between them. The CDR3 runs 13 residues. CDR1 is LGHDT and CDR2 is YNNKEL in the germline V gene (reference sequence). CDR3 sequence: CASSQAPRGEQFF. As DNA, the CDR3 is TGTGCCAGCAGCCAAGCCCCCCGCGGTGAGCAGTTCTTC.

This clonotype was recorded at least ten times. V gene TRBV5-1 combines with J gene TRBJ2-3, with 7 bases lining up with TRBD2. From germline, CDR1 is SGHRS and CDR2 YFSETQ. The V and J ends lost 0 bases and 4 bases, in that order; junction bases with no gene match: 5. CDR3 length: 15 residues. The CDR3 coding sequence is TGCGCCAGCAGCTTGGGAGGGAGGGCCGCAGATACGCAGTATTTT. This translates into CASSLGGRAADTQYF.

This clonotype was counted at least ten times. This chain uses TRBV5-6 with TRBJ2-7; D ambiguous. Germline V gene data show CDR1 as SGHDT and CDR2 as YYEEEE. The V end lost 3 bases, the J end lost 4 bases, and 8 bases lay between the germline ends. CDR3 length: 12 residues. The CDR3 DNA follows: TGTGCCAGCAGCTGGGAACGTTACGAGCAGTACTTC. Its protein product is CASSWERYEQYF.

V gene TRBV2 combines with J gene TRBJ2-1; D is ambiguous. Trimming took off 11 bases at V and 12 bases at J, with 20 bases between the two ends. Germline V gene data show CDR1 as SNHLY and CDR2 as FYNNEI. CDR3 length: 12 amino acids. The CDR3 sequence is CACCPVWWGQFF. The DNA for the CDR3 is TGTGCCTGCTGTCCCGTTTGGTGGGGGCAGTTCTTC.

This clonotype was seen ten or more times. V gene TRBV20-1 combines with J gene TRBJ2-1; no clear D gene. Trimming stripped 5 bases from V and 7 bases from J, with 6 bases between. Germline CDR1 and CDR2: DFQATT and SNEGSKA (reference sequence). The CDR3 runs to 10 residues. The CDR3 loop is CSAHGNEQFF. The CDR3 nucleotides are TGCAGTGCTCATGGAAATGAGCAGTTCTTC.

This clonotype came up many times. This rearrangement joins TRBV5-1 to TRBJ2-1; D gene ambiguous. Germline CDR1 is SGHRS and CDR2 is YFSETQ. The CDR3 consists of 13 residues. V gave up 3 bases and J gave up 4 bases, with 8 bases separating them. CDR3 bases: TGCGCCAGCAGCTACGACACGTACAATGAGCAGTTCTTC. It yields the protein CASSYDTYNEQFF.

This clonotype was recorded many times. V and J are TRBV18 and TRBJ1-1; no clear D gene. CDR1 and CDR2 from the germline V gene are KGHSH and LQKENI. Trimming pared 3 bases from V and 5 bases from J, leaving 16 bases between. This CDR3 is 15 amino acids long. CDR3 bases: TGTGCCAGCTCACCCCGCAGCAAAGAGAGTACTGAAGCTTTCTTT. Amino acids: CASSPRSKESTEAFF.

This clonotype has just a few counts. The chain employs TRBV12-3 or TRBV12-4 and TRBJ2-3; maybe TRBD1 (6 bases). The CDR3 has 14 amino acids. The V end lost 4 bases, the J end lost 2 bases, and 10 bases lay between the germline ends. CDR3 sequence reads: CASSWTDPTDTQYF. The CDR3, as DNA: TGTGCCAGCAGTTGGACAGATCCCACAGATACGCAGTATTTT.

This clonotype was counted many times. Here the CDR3 DNA reads TGTGCCAGCAGTTACGGGGGAGGCCTAAACGCTGAGCAGTTCTTC. As protein: CASSYGGGLNAEQFF. The genes are TRBV6-5 and TRBJ2-1, with TRBD2 as a possible D gene (6 bases). This CDR3 comprises 15 residues. Germline lookup yields CDR1 MNHEY and CDR2 SVGAGI. V lost 2 bases to trimming and J lost 9 bases, with 17 bases between them.